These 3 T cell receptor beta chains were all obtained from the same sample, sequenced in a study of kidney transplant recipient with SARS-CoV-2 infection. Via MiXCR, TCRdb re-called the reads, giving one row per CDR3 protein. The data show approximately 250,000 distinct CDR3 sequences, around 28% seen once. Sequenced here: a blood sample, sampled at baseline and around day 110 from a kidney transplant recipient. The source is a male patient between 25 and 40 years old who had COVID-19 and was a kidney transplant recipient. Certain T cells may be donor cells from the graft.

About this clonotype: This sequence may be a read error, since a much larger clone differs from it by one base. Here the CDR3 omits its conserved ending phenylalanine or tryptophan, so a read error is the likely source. The CDR3 protein is CSAARVAGDSYNEQFY. For the CDR3, the DNA is TGCAGTGCGGCCCGGGTGGCGGGGGACTCCTACAATGAGCAGTTCTAC. This chain connects TRBV20-1 to TRBJ2-1; 7 bases fit TRBD2. Germline CDR1 DFQATT, CDR2 SNEGSKA (reference sequence). This CDR3 contains 16 residues. The J segment lost 0 bases and the V segment lost 6 bases, leaving 11 bases of the junction unmatched.

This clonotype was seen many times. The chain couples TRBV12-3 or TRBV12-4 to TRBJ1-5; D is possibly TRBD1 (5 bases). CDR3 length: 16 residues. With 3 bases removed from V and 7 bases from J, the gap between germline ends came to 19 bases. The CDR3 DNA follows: TGTGCCAGCAGTTTGCGGTCGGGGAGGCGGGACCAGCCCCAGCATTTT. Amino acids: CASSLRSGRRDQPQHF.

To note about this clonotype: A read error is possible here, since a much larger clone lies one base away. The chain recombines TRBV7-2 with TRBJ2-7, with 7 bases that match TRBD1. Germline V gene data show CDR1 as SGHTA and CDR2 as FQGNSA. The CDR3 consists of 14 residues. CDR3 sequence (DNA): TGTGCCAGCAGCTCTTCGACAGGGTCCTACAAGCAGTACTTC. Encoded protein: CASSSSTGSYKQYF.